A single sample is the source of the 4 T cell receptor beta chains below, sequenced in a study of blood T cell repertoires in COVID-19 (TCRdb year 2020). Library construction relied on the immunoSEQ multiplex PCR assay. TCRdb carries this immuneACCESS record with in-frame sequences only. Its versions omit some clonotypes, under half of them owing to an unresolved V gene in the studies checked, with the rest unexplained. This sample is represented by about 210,000 clones; more than 75% of them were singletons. Together, the top ten hold 10% to 15% of the sample. The sequencing input was peripheral blood. Every receptor here comes from a woman in her forties with acute or convalescent COVID-19.

This rearrangement joins TRBV11-3 to TRBJ2-1; 8 nucleotides align to TRBD2. CDR3 length: 16 residues. CDR1 and CDR2 from the germline V gene are SGHNT and YENEEA. V trimming: 5 bases; J trimming: 4 bases; junction bases outside the gene matches: 10. CDR3 region: CASSQLVREGYNEQFF. The CDR3 bases are TGTGCCAGCAGCCAGCTTGTCCGGGAGGGATACAATGAGCAGTTCTTC.

This chain joins TRBV5-1 and TRBJ1-2, with D perhaps TRBD1 (6 bases). V lost 5 bases and J 1 base, leaving 18 bases between the germline ends. The CDR3 totals 16 residues. Germline V gene data show CDR1 as SGHRS and CDR2 as YFSETQ. The CDR3 nucleotides read TGCGCCAGCAGAGGAACTGGACAGAGATATAACTATGGCTACACCTTC. Protein sequence: CASRGTGQRYNYGYTF.

The chain is built from TRBV30 and TRBJ2-3, with 7 bases lining up with TRBD2. J lost 0 bases, V lost 3 bases, and 6 bases had no gene match. Germline CDR1 and CDR2: GTSNPN and SVGIG (reference sequence). This CDR3 is 15 amino acids long. Here the CDR3 DNA reads TGTGCCTGGAGCCGGGGGACTACCAGCACAGATACGCAGTATTTT. Protein: CAWSRGTTSTDTQYF.

This rearrangement joins TRBV10-2 to TRBJ2-6; 8 bases map to TRBD1. The CDR3 has 17 residues. From germline, CDR1 is WSHSY and CDR2 SAAADI. After removal of 5 bases from V and 2 bases from J, the junction contained 8 bases not matched to a gene. The CDR3 nucleotides read TGCGCCAGCAGTATACACAGGGGGACCACTGGGGCCAACGTCCTGACTTTC. Amino acids: CASSIHRGTTGANVLTF.